This T cell receptor beta chain was found in a study of T cell repertoires in cytomegalovirus infection. The study's findings and limits: People with CMV and the relevant HLA were identified by cumulative public TCR beta family frequency.

Trimming shortened V by 4 bases and J by 0 bases, and 16 bases separated the two germline ends. Germline CDR1 and CDR2: SGHTA and FQGNSA. CDR3 length: 17 amino acids. In TCRdb, the reads were re-called with MiXCR into one record per CDR3 protein. The table has about 320,000 distinct CDR3 sequences, 8% to 9.5% seen once. This clonotype appeared many times. Its antigen is not known. This rearrangement joins TRBV7-2 to TRBJ2-4, with D perhaps being TRBD1 or TRBD2 (6 bases each). Material: PBMCs. This receptor was obtained from a human donor in good health (CMV status not recorded). Some clones in this sample may be carry-over from other donors' samples. CDR3 loop: CASSSAWGALAKNIQYF. The CDR3 region has the DNA TGTGCCAGCAGCTCCGCCTGGGGGGCACTAGCCAAAAACATTCAGTACTTC.